This T cell receptor beta chain was observed in a study of cytomegalovirus exposure and HLA in healthy donors. About this clone: Antigen: not known.

Findings and caveats of the study: In vitro, a few CMV-associated chains proved specific for CMV antigens.

PCR was performed using 60 Vbeta and 13 Jbeta primers. In the source study's methods: Later, tens of millions of unique TCR beta chains were counted in an analysis, and approximately 10 million of them were shared. Sequencing was performed with immunoSEQ multiplex PCR; in TCRdb, only in-frame clones are kept and a portion is missing. The DNA was the basis for D and trimming; V, J and clone size are from that table. The sample has some 140,000 clones, around 79% seen once. The sequenced material came from PBMCs. The clonotype originates from a man aged 25 to 40 in good health and CMV-seropositive.

The chain's CDR3 is CASSMTLRGTEAFF. The CDR3 region has the DNA TGTGCCAGTAGTATGACCCTCCGGGGCACTGAAGCTTTCTTT. V and J are TRBV19 and TRBJ1-1; D remains ambiguous. V gave up 3 bases and J gave up 4 bases, with 12 bases separating them. Germline CDR1 and CDR2: LNHDA and SQIVND (reference sequence). This CDR3 has 14 amino acids. Full variable domain (rest looked up from reference TRBV19 and TRBJ1-1): DGGITQSPKYLFRKEGQNVTLSCEQNLNHDAMYWYRQDPGQGLRLIYYSQIVNDFQKGDIAEGYSVSREKKESFPLTVTSAQKNPTAFYLCASSMTLRGTEAFFGQGTRLTVV.